This entry lists 10 T cell receptor beta chains sequenced from one sample in a study of blood T cells in healthy people across ages. A second PCR of 7 to 11 cycles used a sample-barcoded 5' primer and a J-beta primer mix. TCRdb re-analysed the 5' RACE reads in MiXCR, keeping a single row per CDR3 protein. The sample contains about 900,000 distinct CDR3 sequences, 62% of which appear only once. Input material: blood. The origin of the receptors is a man younger than 45 in good health.

The J gene is TRBJ1-2, the V gene TRBV7-9, with TRBD1 identical over 9 bases. The CDR3 runs 14 residues. Trimming removed 8 bases from V and 8 bases from J; junction bases left unmatched: 12. The germline V gene encodes CDR1 SEHNR and CDR2 FQNEAQ (reference sequence). CDR3: CASGPMDRGEGYTF. In DNA form, the CDR3 reads TGTGCCAGCGGGCCAATGGACAGGGGCGAAGGCTACACCTTC.

The chain is built from TRBV9 and TRBJ2-4; D gene ambiguous. Matching the DNA end better, TRBJ2-5 makes the J call doubtful. This CDR3 contains 12 residues. CDR1 is SGDLS, CDR2 YYNGEE, per germline. The CDR3 region is CASSAGLETQYF. The CDR3 nucleotides read TGTGCCAGCAGCGCTGGTCTGGAGACCCAGTACTTC.

This chain uses TRBV28 with TRBJ2-7, with TRBD1 matching 9 bases. CDR1 is MDHEN and CDR2 is SYDVKM in the germline V gene. The CDR3 is 15 residues long. J gave up 5 bases and V 3 bases, and 8 bases lay outside the gene matches. DNA of the CDR3: TGTGCCAGCAGTTTGGGGACAGGGATAGACCACGAGCAGTACTTC. It specifies CASSLGTGIDHEQYF.

This clonotype was picked up a small number of times. CDR3 nucleotides: TGTGCCAGCAGTTTGGGACTAGCGGGGGGGCATGAGCAGTTCTTC. Translated, it gives CASSLGLAGGHEQFF. V is TRBV27 and J is TRBJ2-1; 16 bases match TRBD2. There are 15 residues in the CDR3. The V gene end was trimmed by 3 bases and the J gene end by 8 bases; junction bases not matched to a gene: 1. Germline-derived CDR1 and CDR2 are MNHEY and SMNVEV (reference sequence).

The V call is TRBV7-8, the J call TRBJ2-7; D uncertain. CDR1 and CDR2 from the germline V gene are SGHVS and FQNEAQ. CDR3 length: 14 amino acids. With 8 bases removed from V and 2 bases from J, the gap between germline ends came to 16 bases. CDR3 DNA: TGTGCCAGCTCTGTACGGGTCAACGCCTACGAGCAGTACTTC. Translation gives CASSVRVNAYEQYF. Supplemented by reference TRBV7-8 and TRBJ2-7, the full variable domain reads GAGVSQSPRYKVAKRGQDVALRCDPISGHVSLFWYQQALGQGPEFLTYFQNEAQLDKSGLPSDRFFAERPEGSVSTLKIQRTQQEDSAVYLCASSVRVNAYEQYFGPGTRLTVT.

This clonotype was seen only once. This clone may be a read error of a much larger clone one base away. V gene TRBV20-1 combines with J gene TRBJ2-5; D uncertain. The end of the DNA aligns better with TRBJ2-1, so the J call may be wrong. Looked up from germline, CDR1 is DFQATT and CDR2 is SNEGSKA (reference sequence). The CDR3 is made up of 11 amino acids. The CDR3 loop reads CSARVQETQFF. CDR3 sequence (DNA): TGCAGTGCTAGAGTCCAAGAGACCCAGTTCTTC.

The chain uses TRBV20-1 and TRBJ2-3; D is ambiguous. The CDR3 contains 13 residues. Trimming removed 7 bases at V and 0 bases at J, with 11 bases between. CDR1 DFQATT and CDR2 SNEGSKA come from the germline V gene (reference sequence). CDR3 region: CSVGATSTDTQYF. The CDR3 nucleotides read TGCAGTGTAGGTGCCACCAGCACAGATACGCAGTATTTT.

Worth noting for this clonotype: One end of the junction varies from germline; a read error may be responsible. The V call is TRBV7-2, the J call TRBJ2-7; D not resolved. Judging by the DNA end, TRBJ2-5 fits better; the J call may be wrong. From germline, CDR1 is SGHTA and CDR2 FQGNSA. The CDR3 runs to 12 residues. CDR3 sequence (DNA): TGTGCCAACAGCTTGGATTTTGAGACCCAGTACTTC. It translates to CANSLDFETQYF.

V and J are TRBV7-7 and TRBJ1-5, with D unresolved. Per germline, CDR1 SSHAT and CDR2 FNYEAQ (reference sequence). CDR3 length: 13 residues. The germline V and J ends were trimmed by 3 bases and 3 bases, with 6 bases remaining between them. CDR3 sequence reads: CASSLYVNQPQHF. CDR3 coding DNA: TGTGCCAGCAGCTTGTATGTCAATCAGCCCCAGCATTTT.

The genes are TRBV7-2 and TRBJ1-2; 7 nucleotides agree with TRBD1. The germline V gene encodes CDR1 SGHTA and CDR2 FQGNSA. This CDR3 region has 14 residues. Trimming took 10 bases from V and 0 from J; bases not matched to a gene: 8. As DNA, the CDR3 is TGTGCCATGCGACAGGGACAGTCTAACTATGGCTACACCTTC. Translation gives CAMRQGQSNYGYTF.